The 3 T cell receptor beta chains below come from one sample, sequenced in a study of vaccination effects on CD4 cells after COVID-19. Some clones are missing from TCRdb's copy, which holds only in-frame ones; the method was immunoSEQ multiplex PCR. The sample includes tens of thousands of clones, roughly 76% seen only once; the top ten take around 16%. With the ViraFEST assay, the study expanded antigen-specific CD4+ T cells using viral peptide pools, then sequenced them. Isolation of CD4+ T cells took place after 10 days of culture. Nucleocapsid antibodies stayed negative before and after vaccination, showing no earlier SARS-CoV-2 infection. The antigens of these receptors remain unknown. Specimen: CD4+ T cells from PBMCs cultured with SARS-CoV-2 spike peptides, collected before COVID-19 vaccination. Receptors originate from a human donor who received a COVID-19 vaccine.

The V and J genes are TRBV28 and TRBJ1-1; D is possibly TRBD1 (5 bases). The germline gives CDR1 MDHEN, CDR2 SYDVKM. The CDR3 consists of 18 residues. The germline V and J ends were trimmed by 6 bases and 4 bases, with 27 bases remaining between them. In nucleotides, the CDR3 is TGTGCCAGCAGCCGGGGGTGGACGGACCGTGGGGGGAGCACTGAAGCTTTCTTT. Translation: CASSRGWTDRGGSTEAFF.

The chain couples TRBV29-1 to TRBJ2-7; D remains unclear. Germline V gene data show CDR1 as SQVTM and CDR2 as ANQGSEA. Trimming cost V 0 bases and J 3 bases, with 15 bases left between them. The CDR3 spans 15 residues. CDR3 protein: CSVEDRLPPYYEQYF. For the CDR3, the DNA is TGCAGCGTTGAAGATAGACTCCCGCCATACTACGAGCAGTACTTC.

The V gene is TRBV5-1, the J gene TRBJ2-5; 15 bases are shared with TRBD2. CDR1 is SGHRS and CDR2 is YFSETQ in the germline V gene. V shed 4 bases and J 6 bases; nucleotides not matched to a gene: 4. The CDR3 extends over 15 amino acids. CDR3 sequence: CASSPGTSGRKTQYF. The CDR3 DNA is TGCGCCAGCAGCCCAGGGACTAGCGGGAGGAAGACCCAGTACTTC.